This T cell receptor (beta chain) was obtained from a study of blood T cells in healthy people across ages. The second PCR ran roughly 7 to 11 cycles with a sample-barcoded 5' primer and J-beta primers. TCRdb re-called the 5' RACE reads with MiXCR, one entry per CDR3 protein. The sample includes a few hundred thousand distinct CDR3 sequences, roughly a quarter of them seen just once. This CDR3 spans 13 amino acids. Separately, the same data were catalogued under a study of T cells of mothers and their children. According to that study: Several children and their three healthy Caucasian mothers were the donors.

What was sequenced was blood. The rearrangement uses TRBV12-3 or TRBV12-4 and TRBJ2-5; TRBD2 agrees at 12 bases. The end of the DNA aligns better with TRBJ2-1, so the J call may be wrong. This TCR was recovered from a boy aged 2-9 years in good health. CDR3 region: CASRLAGGGEQFF. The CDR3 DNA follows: TGTGCCAGCAGGCTAGCGGGAGGGGGTGAGCAGTTCTTC.